The 5 T cell receptor beta chains below come from one sample, sequenced in a study of T cell repertoires in cytomegalovirus infection. Antigens of these TCRs are unknown. TCRdb passed the reads through MiXCR, listing each CDR3 protein once. The sample contains 650,000 to 900,000 distinct CDR3 sequences, about 31% of which appear only once. The sequenced sample was cultured CD8+ T cells from PBMCs, obtained from culture after CMV antigen stimulation. Receptors were obtained from a human donor in good health (CMV status not recorded). Some clones in this sample may be carry-over from other donors' samples.

V gene TRBV11-2 combines with J gene TRBJ2-3; a possible D gene is TRBD2 (5 bases). The germline V gene has CDR1 SGHAT and CDR2 FQNNGV. CDR3 size: 15 residues. Trimming shortened V by 1 base and J by 5 bases, and 13 bases separated the two germline ends. The CDR3 reads CASSLVSRAEDTQYF. The DNA for the CDR3 is TGTGCCAGCAGCTTAGTTAGCCGAGCGGAAGATACGCAGTATTTT.

In its sample, this clonotype was seen a few times. The chain combines TRBV5-8 with TRBJ1-6; D is uncertain. V was cut by 6 bases and J by 5 bases, with 9 bases left in between. Per the germline V gene, CDR1 is SGHTS and CDR2 is YDEGEE. The CDR3 consists of 13 residues. The CDR3 bases are TGTGCCAGCACGGGAGAAAATAATTCACCCCTCCACTTT. It codes for CASTGENNSPLHF.

The rearrangement uses TRBV18 and TRBJ2-7; tentatively, D is TRBD2 (5 bases). Germline V gene data show CDR1 as KGHSH and CDR2 as LQKENI. The CDR3 has 14 residues. Trimming removed 0 bases from V and 7 bases from J, with 13 bases in between. The CDR3 loop is CASSPPEALREQYF. The CDR3 DNA reads TGTGCCAGCTCACCACCGGAGGCTCTTAGAGAGCAGTACTTC.

CDR3 nucleotide sequence: TGTGCCAGCACCGCAGGGGCGCACACTGAAGCTTTCTTT. The encoded protein is CASTAGAHTEAFF. This chain connects TRBV6-4 to TRBJ1-1; possible D gene TRBD1, 6 bases. This CDR3 comprises 13 residues. Between the trimmed V and J ends, which lost 7 bases and 3 bases, there was a span of 12 bases. The germline V gene encodes CDR1 MRHNA and CDR2 SNTAGT.

This clonotype was picked up many times. The chain employs TRBV7-8 and TRBJ1-2; D remains unclear. The CDR3 has 17 amino acids. V lost 4 bases and J 6 bases, leaving 24 bases between the germline ends. The germline V gene has CDR1 SGHVS and CDR2 FQNEAQ. CDR3: CASSSLIRGPVLNGYTF. As DNA, the CDR3 is TGTGCCAGCAGCTCATTAATCAGAGGACCGGTCTTAAATGGCTACACCTTC.